A single sample gave rise to the 6 T cell receptor beta chains below, sequenced in a study of T cells expressing NK-cell markers. TCRdb reworked the 5' RACE reads into one entry per CDR3 protein, no DNA. Recorded for this sample: fewer than 550,000 distinct CDR3 sequences. The sample taken for sequencing was blood T cells: a sorted CD56 or NKG2C T cell subset, CD4+ or CD8+ T cells, or bulk PBMC T cells (not recorded which). These receptors came from a woman between 45 and 60 years old in good health.

The chain has TRBV27 and TRBJ1-5; TCRdb designates TRBD1, a call that cannot be tested without DNA. In germline, CDR1 is MNHEY, CDR2 SMNVEV (reference sequence). CDR3 size: 16 residues. The CDR3 loop reads CASSPWTGSNNQPQHF.

The V gene is TRBV5-1, the J gene TRBJ1-1; without DNA, the TCRdb call of TRBD1 cannot be checked. The CDR3 runs 13 residues. Looked up from germline, CDR1 is SGHRS and CDR2 is YFSETQ. CDR3 in amino acids: CASSLAQGTEAFF. The full variable domain, with the rest looked up from reference TRBV5-1 and TRBJ1-1, is KAGVTQTPRYLIKTRGQQVTLSCSPISGHRSVSWYQQTPGQGLQFLFEYFSETQRNKGNFPGRFSGRQFSNSRSEMNVSTLELGDSALYLCASSLAQGTEAFFGQGTRLTVV.

This chain links TRBV29-1 with TRBJ1-4; TCRdb returns TRBD1, unconfirmable since there is no DNA. This CDR3 spans 11 amino acids. CDR1 SQVTM and CDR2 ANQGSEA come from the germline V gene. The CDR3 loop reads CSGGINEKLFF.

This chain joins TRBV12-3 or TRBV12-4 and TRBJ2-1; the TCRdb call, TRBD1, lacks DNA for checking. This CDR3 spans 16 amino acids. The CDR3 sequence: CASTLITWRGDGEQFF.

The chain combines TRBV4-1 with TRBJ1-4. The CDR3 runs 12 residues. Germline loops: CDR1 MGHRA, CDR2 YSYEKL. CDR3: CASSQAHEKLFF.

The chain is built from TRBV7-9 and TRBJ2-1; TCRdb returns TRBD2, unconfirmable since there is no DNA. The length of the CDR3 is 14 residues. CDR1 is SEHNR, CDR2 FQNEAQ, per germline (reference sequence). The CDR3 protein is CASSPGSFSDEQFF.